Below, 28 T cell receptor beta chains from the same sample are listed, as sequenced in a study of T cell changes during pregnancy in multiple sclerosis. The assay was immunoSEQ multiplex PCR, and TCRdb's table has in-frame clones only and misses some. The sample comprises roughly 37,000 clones, around 92% of which are singletons, and roughly 29% rests with the top ten. The specimen was CD8+ T cells from peripheral blood mononuclear cells, collected before pregnancy. Source of these receptors: a female donor with multiple sclerosis, enrolled in a pregnancy study.

The chain has TRBV5-1 and TRBJ2-4; possible D gene TRBD2, 6 bases. The CDR3 covers 15 residues. V lost 5 bases and J 5 bases, leaving 17 bases between the germline ends. The germline V gene has CDR1 SGHRS and CDR2 YFSETQ. The CDR3 region is CASSPGPWEENIQYF. The DNA for the CDR3 is TGCGCCAGCAGTCCCGGACCTTGGGAGGAAAACATTCAGTACTTC.

This clone was detected only once. The chain employs TRBV5-4 and TRBJ1-3, with D unclear. Trimming took off 4 bases at V and 3 bases at J, with 8 bases between the two ends. This CDR3 has 13 amino acids. The germline V gene encodes CDR1 SGHNT and CDR2 YYREEE (reference sequence). The CDR3 DNA follows: TGTGCCAGCAGCATGGCGGGTGGAAACACCATATATTTT. Its translation: CASSMAGGNTIYF.

This clone occurred once. The chain is built from TRBV7-8 and TRBJ1-4; D perhaps matches TRBD1 (5 bases). CDR1 is SGHVS, CDR2 FQNEAQ, per germline. V was clipped by 3 bases and J by 12 bases, with 14 bases between them. The CDR3 covers 13 residues. Here the CDR3 DNA reads TGTGCCAGCAGCTTTAATCGGGGGGAGGAACTGTTTTTT. Protein product: CASSFNRGEELFF.

The V gene is TRBV7-9, the J gene TRBJ2-7, with a possible D match to TRBD1 (5 bases). Germline V gene lookup returns CDR1 SEHNR and CDR2 FQNEAQ (reference sequence). Trimming took 3 bases from V and 3 from J, leaving 9 bases between them. This CDR3 is 13 amino acids long. The CDR3 is CASSFLGVYEQYF. For the CDR3, the DNA is TGTGCCAGCAGCTTCCTAGGGGTCTACGAGCAGTACTTC.

J is TRBJ1-2 and V is TRBV7-9, with D perhaps TRBD1 (6 bases). Between the trimmed V and J ends, which lost 3 bases and 4 bases, there was a span of 18 bases. This CDR3 is 16 amino acids long. Germline assignment: CDR1 SEHNR and CDR2 FQNEAQ (reference sequence). The CDR3 reads CASSFSTGQNFYGYTF. The CDR3 nucleotides are TGTGCCAGCAGCTTCTCGACCGGACAGAACTTCTATGGCTACACCTTC.

CDR3 in amino acids: CASLNRGAYEQFF. The CDR3 DNA follows: TGTGCCAGCCTAAACCGGGGGGCATATGAGCAGTTCTTC. The chain combines TRBV7-9 with TRBJ2-1, with D maybe TRBD2 (7 bases). Germline loops: CDR1 SEHNR, CDR2 FQNEAQ (reference sequence). Trimming stripped 8 bases from V and 8 bases from J, with 16 bases between. There are 13 residues in the CDR3.

The genes are TRBV27 and TRBJ1-5; 8 bases are a match to TRBD1. Germline V gene data show CDR1 as MNHEY and CDR2 as SMNVEV (reference sequence). CDR3 length: 14 amino acids. The V gene end was trimmed by 5 bases and the J gene end by 6 bases; junction bases not matched to a gene: 6. CDR3 sequence: CASSATGAGQPQHF. CDR3 coding DNA: TGTGCCAGCAGTGCGACAGGGGCGGGTCAGCCCCAGCATTTT.

The chain carries TRBV28 and TRBJ2-3; D uncertain. The germline V and J ends were trimmed by 6 bases and 0 bases, with 13 bases remaining between them. Germline assignment: CDR1 MDHEN and CDR2 SYDVKM. The CDR3 totals 15 residues. In nucleotides, the CDR3 is TGTGCCAGCAGCCCCGACATGATTAGCACAGATACGCAGTATTTT. Translated, it gives CASSPDMISTDTQYF. The full variable domain, rest sourced from reference TRBV28 and TRBJ2-3, is DVKVTQSSRYLVKRTGEKVFLECVQDMDHENMFWYRQDPGLGLRLIYFSYDVKMKEKGDIPEGYSVSREKKERFSLILESASTNQTSMYLCASSPDMISTDTQYFGPGTRLTVL.

This clone was observed once. The chain joins TRBV19 to TRBJ1-4; D is ambiguous. Germline V gene lookup returns CDR1 LNHDA and CDR2 SQIVND (reference sequence). The V end was cut by 7 bases, the J end by 2 bases, with 8 bases between. CDR3 length: 13 amino acids. The CDR3: CASTEPTNEKLFF. CDR3 in DNA: TGTGCCAGTACGGAGCCTACTAATGAAAAACTGTTTTTT.

The rearrangement uses TRBV30 and TRBJ2-1; TRBD1 agrees at 10 bases. In germline, CDR1 is GTSNPN, CDR2 SVGIG (reference sequence). This CDR3 contains 13 residues. V lost 6 bases to trimming and J lost 7 bases; unmatched junction nucleotides: 6. DNA for the CDR3: TGTGCCTGTCGGGACAGGGGTGGAAATGAGCAGTTCTTC. It is translated as CACRDRGGNEQFF.

The chain carries TRBV28 and TRBJ2-5; 8 bases line up with TRBD1. CDR1 and CDR2 from the germline V gene are MDHEN and SYDVKM. The CDR3 runs to 14 residues. The J segment lost 5 bases and the V segment lost 5 bases, leaving 7 bases of the junction unmatched. The CDR3 spells CASSTDREVETQYF. The CDR3 DNA is TGTGCCAGCAGTACGGACAGGGAAGTTGAGACCCAGTACTTC.

The table lists this clone with a count of one. This rearrangement joins TRBV4-1 to TRBJ1-1; perhaps TRBD1 as D (6 bases). This CDR3 region has 16 residues. From germline, CDR1 is MGHRA and CDR2 YSYEKL. V lost 4 bases to trimming and J lost 1 base, with 16 bases between them. CDR3 nucleotides: TGCGCCAGCAGCCCCCCCTTCGGACAGACGAACACTGAAGCTTTCTTT. Residues: CASSPPFGQTNTEAFF.

V gene TRBV9 combines with J gene TRBJ2-1; perhaps TRBD1 as D (6 bases). Between the trimmed V and J ends, which lost 0 bases and 0 bases, there was a span of 10 bases. The CDR3 contains 16 residues. Germline CDR1 SGDLS, CDR2 YYNGEE. This chain's CDR3 is CASSVAGTTSYNEQFF. The DNA of the CDR3 is TGTGCCAGCAGCGTAGCTGGGACAACCTCCTACAATGAGCAGTTCTTC.

The V gene is TRBV13, the J gene TRBJ2-5; 9 positions match TRBD2. The ends lost 5 bases at V and 3 bases at J; junction bases unmatched: 22. This CDR3 region has 20 residues. The germline CDR1 and CDR2 sequences are PRHDT and FYEKMQ (reference sequence). CDR3 sequence reads: CASSPRRAPGGRARKETQYF. The CDR3 DNA reads TGTGCCAGCAGCCCTCGGAGGGCCCCTGGCGGGAGGGCTAGAAAAGAGACCCAGTACTTC.

The chain carries TRBV15 and TRBJ2-7; 8 bases line up with TRBD1. V shed 1 base and J 6 bases; nucleotides not matched to a gene: 11. Germline V CDR1 and CDR2: LNHNV, YYDKDF (reference sequence). This CDR3 has 16 residues. Here the CDR3 reads CATSRGTTGVTLEQYF. In DNA, the CDR3 is TGTGCCACCAGCAGAGGGACGACAGGGGTGACCCTCGAGCAGTACTTC.

The chain uses TRBV9 and TRBJ2-3; no clear D. Germline V gene sequence: CDR1 SGDLS, CDR2 YYNGEE. CDR3 length: 12 residues. Trimming removed 4 bases at V and 5 bases at J, with 8 bases between. The CDR3: CASSPIRDTQYF. The DNA of the CDR3 is TGTGCCAGCAGCCCTATAAGAGATACGCAGTATTTT.

V and J are TRBV9 and TRBJ2-1; 9 bases line up with TRBD2. Germline trimming cut 0 bases from V and 7 bases from J; bases unmatched to any gene: 5. The CDR3 contains 15 residues. CDR1 is SGDLS, CDR2 YYNGEE, per germline. CDR3 nucleotides: TGTGCCAGCAGCGTAGAAGCGGGAGGAGGGAATGAGCAGTTCTTC. This encodes CASSVEAGGGNEQFF.

The J gene is TRBJ2-5, the V gene TRBV9; TRBD1 matches at 9 bases. Germline V gives CDR1 SGDLS, CDR2 YYNGEE. The CDR3 sequence is 15 residues long. V gave up 3 bases and J gave up 4 bases; unmatched junction bases: 7. CDR3 DNA sequence: TGTGCCAGCAGCGGACACCAGGACAGGGGAGAGACCCAGTACTTC. Amino acid sequence: CASSGHQDRGETQYF.

The sample holds a few counts of this clone. CDR3 in DNA: TGCGCCAGCAGCCAAGTTGGGCACCGGATCACTGAAGCTTTCTTT. Amino acids: CASSQVGHRITEAFF. V and J are TRBV4-1 and TRBJ1-1, with no clear D. There are 15 residues in the CDR3. V lost 1 base and J lost 4, with 13 bases in between. The germline V gene has CDR1 MGHRA and CDR2 YSYEKL.

The rearrangement uses TRBV9 and TRBJ2-3, with 12 bases lining up with TRBD2. Germline V CDR1 and CDR2: SGDLS, YYNGEE. This CDR3 region has 17 residues. Unmatched junction bases numbered 6, after V lost 0 bases and J lost 4 bases. The CDR3 DNA sequence: TGTGCCAGCAGCGTAGATTCTAGCGGGGGGGCCGCAGATACGCAGTATTTT. The encoded protein is CASSVDSSGGAADTQYF.

In regard to this clone: The sample contains more than one DNA sequence encoding this CDR3. The V gene is TRBV5-4, the J gene TRBJ2-7; 9 bases align to TRBD1. CDR1 SGHNT and CDR2 YYREEE come from the germline V gene (reference sequence). The trim removed 2 bases at V and 3 bases at J, leaving 3 bases unmatched. This CDR3 region has 14 residues. The CDR3 loop reads CASSFGTGNYEQYF. CDR3 DNA: TGTGCCAGCAGCTTCGGGACAGGGAACTACGAGCAGTACTTC.

This clone appeared once. This chain joins TRBV7-9 and TRBJ2-1; the match to TRBD2 covers 9 bases. The germline V gene encodes CDR1 SEHNR and CDR2 FQNEAQ (reference sequence). V gave up 3 bases and J gave up 9 bases; unmatched junction bases: 12. The CDR3 has 16 residues. The CDR3 here is CASSFAGTSKHVEQFF. CDR3 nucleotides: TGTGCCAGCAGCTTCGCCGGGACTAGCAAGCACGTTGAGCAGTTCTTC. Drawing the rest from reference TRBV7-9 and TRBJ2-1, the complete variable domain is DTGVSQNPRHKITKRGQNVTFRCDPISEHNRLYWYRQTLGQGPEFLTYFQNEAQLEKSRLLSDRFSAERPKGSFSTLEIQRTEQGDSAMYLCASSFAGTSKHVEQFFGPGTRLTVL.

The chain combines TRBV9 with TRBJ2-7; 8 nucleotides align to TRBD1. Germline CDR1 and CDR2: SGDLS and YYNGEE. The CDR3 consists of 15 residues. Trimming took 3 bases from V and 5 from J; bases not matched to a gene: 10. CDR3 coding DNA: TGTGCCAGCAGCGGCCCAGGGGGCGCTTTAAACGAGCAGTACTTC. Translated, it gives CASSGPGGALNEQYF.

The count of this clone is one. The chain links TRBV7-9 to TRBJ1-5; 9 bases align to TRBD1. The germline V gene has CDR1 SEHNR and CDR2 FQNEAQ (reference sequence). The CDR3 is 13 residues long. With V trimmed by 5 bases and J by 6 bases, 2 bases remained unmatched. CDR3: CASSAGQGQPQHF. As DNA, the CDR3 is TGTGCCAGCAGCGCGGGACAGGGTCAGCCCCAGCATTTT.

The CDR3 region has the DNA TGTGCCAGCACCGGCAATAGGGGACTGAACTATGGCTACACCTTC. Protein: CASTGNRGLNYGYTF. The V gene is TRBV5-4, the J gene TRBJ1-2, with D possibly matching TRBD1 (5 bases). From germline, CDR1 is SGHNT and CDR2 YYREEE (reference sequence). CDR3 length: 15 amino acids. Trimming removed 6 bases from V and 2 bases from J, with 17 bases in between.

The chain uses TRBV5-8 and TRBJ1-5; tentative D call: TRBD1 (6 bases). The germline V and J ends were trimmed by 3 bases and 7 bases, with 23 bases remaining between them. CDR3 size: 17 residues. Germline CDR1 SGHTS, CDR2 YDEGEE. The CDR3 reads CASSWGHTQGRWQPQHF. CDR3 bases: TGTGCCAGCAGCTGGGGCCATACACAGGGAAGGTGGCAGCCCCAGCATTTT.

This sequence joins TRBV5-6 and TRBJ2-7, with a weak D call TRBD2 (6 bases). Trimming left V 0 bases short and J 1 base short, with 14 bases between. The CDR3 totals 16 residues. Germline-derived CDR1 and CDR2 are SGHDT and YYEEEE. The CDR3 DNA sequence: TGTGCCAGCAGCTTGGTTTCCGGGAGACGGTCCTACGAGCAGTACTTC. As protein: CASSLVSGRRSYEQYF.

The chain carries TRBV7-9 and TRBJ2-5, with 14 positions matching TRBD2. The CDR3 is 17 amino acids. V shed 5 bases and J 5 bases; nucleotides not matched to a gene: 10. Germline V gene lookup returns CDR1 SEHNR and CDR2 FQNEAQ (reference sequence). The CDR3 spells CASSPRTSGRQRETQYF. Here the CDR3 DNA reads TGTGCCAGCAGCCCCCGGACTAGCGGGAGGCAAAGGGAGACCCAGTACTTC.